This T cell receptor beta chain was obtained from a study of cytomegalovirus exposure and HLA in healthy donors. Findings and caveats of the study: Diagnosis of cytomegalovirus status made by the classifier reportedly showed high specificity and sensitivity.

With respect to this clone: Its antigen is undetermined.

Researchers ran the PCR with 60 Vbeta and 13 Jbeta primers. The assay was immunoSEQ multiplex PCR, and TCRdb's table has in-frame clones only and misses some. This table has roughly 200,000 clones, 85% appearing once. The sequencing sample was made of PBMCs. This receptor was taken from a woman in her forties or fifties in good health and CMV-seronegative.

The CDR3 bases are TGTGCCAGCGCTTCGGGCCTGCGACAGCCGAATGAAAAACTGTTTTTT. Its translation: CASASGLRQPNEKLFF. The chain recombines TRBV28 with TRBJ1-4, with D tentatively TRBD1 (5 bases). Looked up from germline, CDR1 is MDHEN and CDR2 is SYDVKM. The CDR3 is made up of 16 amino acids. The ends were cut back, 8 bases at V and 5 bases at J, with 21 bases in the middle.